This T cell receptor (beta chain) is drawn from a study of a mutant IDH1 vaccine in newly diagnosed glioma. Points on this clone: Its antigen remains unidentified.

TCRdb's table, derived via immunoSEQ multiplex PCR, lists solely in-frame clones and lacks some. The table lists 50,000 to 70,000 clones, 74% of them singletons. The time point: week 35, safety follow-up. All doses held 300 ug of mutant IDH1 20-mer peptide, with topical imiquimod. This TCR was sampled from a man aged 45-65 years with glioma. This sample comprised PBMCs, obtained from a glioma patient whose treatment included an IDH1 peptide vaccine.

This CDR3 reads CASSLEARTSHEKLFF. Written as DNA, the CDR3 is TGTGCCAGCAGCTTAGAGGCGAGGACATCCCACGAAAAACTGTTTTTT. The chain joins TRBV7-2 to TRBJ1-4; a possible D gene is TRBD1 (5 bases). Germline CDR1 and CDR2: SGHTA and FQGNSA. V was cut by 1 base and J by 8 bases, with 17 bases left in between. This CDR3 is 16 amino acids long.